This T cell receptor (beta chain) was identified during a study of T cell responses to AZD1222 COVID-19 vaccine (dated by TCRdb to the early 2020s). In terms of the full investigation: Because spike-specific TCR depth and breadth did not differ between the two schedules, AZD1222 recipients who got a second dose at roughly 4 weeks were pooled with those who got a second dose at roughly 12 weeks. TCR sequencing was performed for roughly 250 trial participants, of whom around 210 were given two doses of AZD1222 and some 25 were given two doses of MenACWY control vaccine. Trial participants were enrolled by age into subgroups of 18-55, 56-69 and 70-plus years, and around 140, 26 and 57 TCR-sequenced participants, respectively, were included in these subgroups. General findings and caveats noted by the study authors: Participants were mostly white British and included more females than males, and it was suggested by the authors that clonal diversity may have been underestimated. After two AZD1222 doses, both the breadth and the depth of spike-specific TCRs were significantly higher than at day 0 and than in MenACWY recipients. CD4 TCRs associated with the vaccine covered the entire spike protein, and the dominant responses were in regions 160-218 and 743-854. Only five to seven AZD1222 recipients were SARS-CoV-2 seropositive at baseline, limiting conclusions about previously exposed vaccinees. The 56-69-year group was small, and its depth increase did not reach significance, likely because of low power. Reportedly, close to half of the unique spike-specific TCRs recognized epitopes lying outside the regions that are mutated in the B.1.351 and B.1.1.7 variants. No day 14 peak-response samples were available, so repertoires were characterized only after the peak T cell response.

Measured from the cysteine to the phenylalanine, the CDR3 is 12 residues long. Only the CDR3 DNA is retained, 36 bases long and in frame from the first base. As encoded in the germline V gene, CDR1 is SGHTA while CDR2 is FQGNSA. V and J lose 4 bases and 0 bases, and a span of 4 bases separates them. Sample time point, as interpreted from the label and publication: baseline before first vaccination. Vaccinee samples were obtained from the UK trials COV001 and COV002, which included a single-blind randomized controlled phase 2/3 trial of AZD1222 (ChAdOx1 nCoV-19) in healthy adults. Trial participant PBMC samples were collected at day 0 and day 28 after the second dose for TCRbeta chain sequencing. As for this clone: There is no known antigen for this receptor. Qualities for individual bases were not recorded, and no much larger clone is one base off.

The CDR3 regions of human TCRbeta chains were subjected to immunosequencing. The study's processing was this. Repertoire TCRs were matched against a reference library of SARS-CoV-2-specific TCRs generated with the MIRA antigen-specificity platform. Breadth meant the fraction of unique TCRs that were SARS-CoV-2-associated, whereas depth meant the fraction of total T cells that were SARS-CoV-2-associated. Using the MIRA data, each spike-specific TCR was assigned both to the spike region to which the TCR was reactive and to a CD4 or CD8 class. Log10-transformed breadth and depth values were compared by one-way ANOVA with Sidak's multiple comparisons tests. TCRdb stores this immuneACCESS table with in-frame sequences only. Part of the clones is absent; in the studies checked, under half of the shortfall reflects unresolved V genes, and no reason is known for the rest. The V and J calls and clone size come from that table; D and trimming were worked out from the DNA. In this sample the table shows 90,000 to 150,000 clones, 70% to 90% of which occur a single time. Approximately 6.6% of the sample belongs to the ten largest clones.

This TCR derives from an adult in good health. The sequence is built from TRBV7-2 and TRBJ2-7, with the D gene call left open. The sequencing here drew on peripheral blood, taken on day 0 of AZD1222 vaccination. The sequence in DNA is TGTGCCAGCAGCTCAAGCTCCTACGAGCAGTACTTC. Its protein product is CASSSSSYEQYF.